The next 17 T cell receptor beta chains were all read from a single sample in a study of CD8+CD57+ T cells in acquired aplastic anemia. Genomic DNA provided the template from which TCR beta VDJ and CDR3 profiles were obtained. Using its own MiXCR run on the reads, TCRdb lists one record per CDR3 protein. The sample lists 100,000 to 130,000 distinct CDR3 sequences; roughly 51% were seen once. The sample taken for sequencing was sorted CD4+, CD8+, or CD8+CD57+ T cells (not recorded which) from PBMCs. The receptor source for this set is a human donor in good health, serving as a control.

As concerns this clonotype: The germline gene is not matched at one end of the junction; a read error may be the cause. The chain recombines TRBV7-6 with TRBJ2-1; the D is unclear. In germline, CDR1 is SGHVS, CDR2 FNYEAQ. There are 13 residues in the CDR3. CDR3 coding DNA: TGTGCTAGCAGCTTGGGGATTGGGAATGAGCAGTTCTTC. This encodes CASSLGIGNEQFF. Combining the CDR3 with reference TRBV7-6 and TRBJ2-1 gives the whole variable domain GAGVSQSPRYKVTKRGQDVALRCDPISGHVSLYWYRQALGQGPEFLTYFNYEAQQDKSGLPNDRFSAERPEGSISTLTIQRTEQRDSAMYRCASSLGIGNEQFFGPGTRLTVL.

The chain employs TRBV10-1 and TRBJ2-3, with TRBD2 matching 14 bases. This CDR3 region has 19 residues. Germline V CDR1 and CDR2: WNHNN, SYGVQD (reference sequence). V gave up 1 base and J gave up 3 bases; unmatched junction bases: 9. CDR3 nucleotides: TGCGCCAGCAGTGAGTGCGGACTAGCGGGGGGTCTGAGGACAGATACGCAGTATTTT. Its protein product is CASSECGLAGGLRTDTQYF.

At least ten counts were recorded for this clonotype. This chain links TRBV29-1 with TRBJ2-4; D is perhaps TRBD1 (6 bases). Trimming took off 1 base at V and 4 bases at J, with 8 bases between the two ends. The CDR3 runs 13 residues. Germline lookup yields CDR1 SQVTM and CDR2 ANQGSEA. The CDR3 here is CSVEGDTKNIQYF. CDR3 nucleotide sequence: TGCAGCGTTGAAGGGGACACGAAAAACATTCAGTACTTC. The full variable domain, rest sourced from reference TRBV29-1 and TRBJ2-4, is SAVISQKPSRDICQRGTSLTIQCQVDSQVTMMFWYRQQPGQSLTLIATANQGSEATYESGFVIDKFPISRPNLTFSTLTVSNMSPEDSSIYLCSVEGDTKNIQYFGAGTRLSVL.

This clonotype was observed at least ten times. J is TRBJ2-1 and V is TRBV5-1; 7 nucleotides match TRBD2. After removal of 4 bases from V and 4 bases from J, the junction contained 8 bases not matched to a gene. This CDR3 is built from 15 residues. Germline lookup yields CDR1 SGHRS and CDR2 YFSETQ. The CDR3 DNA reads as TGCGCCAGCAGCCTCCTACCGGGGGGTTACAATGAGCAGTTCTTC. Its protein is CASSLLPGGYNEQFF.

This clonotype has at least ten counts. The gene calls are TRBV25-1 and TRBJ2-3; D ambiguous. The CDR3 sequence is 12 residues long. Germline V gene sequence: CDR1 MGHDK, CDR2 SYGVNS. V was pared by 6 bases and J by 7 bases, with 11 bases between. In DNA, the CDR3 is TGTGCCAGCAGCGTTTCTCCCCATACGCAGTATTTT. Amino acids: CASSVSPHTQYF. The full variable domain, in which reference TRBV25-1 and TRBJ2-3 provide the parts outside the CDR3, is EADIYQTPRYLVIGTGKKITLECSQTMGHDKMYWYQQDPGMELHLIHYSYGVNSTEKGDLSSESTVSRIRTEHFPLTLESARPSHTSQYLCASSVSPHTQYFGPGTRLTVL.

This clonotype has only a few counts. This chain joins TRBV12-3 or TRBV12-4 and TRBJ1-1, with D possibly being TRBD1 (5 bases). The CDR3 runs to 18 residues. V was cut by 3 bases and J by 4 bases, with 24 bases left in between. CDR3 region: CASSFVVRGPKLGTEAFF. CDR3 sequence (DNA): TGTGCCAGCAGTTTCGTAGTCCGGGGCCCCAAACTGGGCACTGAAGCTTTCTTT.

The chain links TRBV19 to TRBJ1-2; 7 bases fit TRBD1. This CDR3 has 14 residues. With V trimmed by 6 bases and J by 2 bases, 6 bases remained unmatched. From germline, CDR1 is LNHDA and CDR2 SQIVND (reference sequence). For the CDR3, the DNA is TGTGCCAGTAGCGGACAGGTGTTCAACTATGGCTACACCTTC. The encoded protein is CASSGQVFNYGYTF.

The chain is built from TRBV9 and TRBJ1-3; the D is unclear. V was trimmed by 2 bases and J by 0 bases, leaving 9 bases between them. The CDR3 covers 15 residues. Germline values: CDR1 SGDLS, CDR2 YYNGEE. The CDR3 DNA sequence: TGTGCCAGCAGCGTGGAAGGGAGCTCTGGAAACACCATATATTTT. This gives the protein CASSVEGSSGNTIYF.

Here the CDR3 reads CSSTARNGYTF. The CDR3 DNA reads TGCAGCTCCACTGCGAGGAATGGCTACACCTTC. The genes are TRBV29-1 and TRBJ1-2, with no clear D. Germline V CDR1 and CDR2: SQVTM, ANQGSEA. With 8 bases removed from V and 6 bases from J, the gap between germline ends came to 13 bases. The CDR3 is 11 residues long.

The chain carries TRBV7-3 and TRBJ2-5; TRBD2 might be the D (6 bases). V lost 5 bases, J lost 2 bases, and 21 bases lay in between. CDR1 is SGHTA, CDR2 FQGTGA, per germline. There are 17 residues in the CDR3. CDR3 sequence reads: CASSRGGAAILQETQYF. Here the CDR3 DNA reads TGTGCCAGCAGCAGAGGCGGGGCCGCTATTCTTCAAGAGACCCAGTACTTC.

V is TRBV20-1 and J is TRBJ1-4; no clear D gene. The V end was cut by 6 bases, the J end by 8 bases, with 19 bases between. Germline V gene lookup returns CDR1 DFQATT and CDR2 SNEGSKA (reference sequence). CDR3 length: 14 residues. CDR3 region: CSAAPVRGREKLFF. Written as DNA, the CDR3 is TGCAGTGCAGCCCCCGTCCGAGGGAGGGAAAAACTGTTTTTT.

The chain recombines TRBV20-1 with TRBJ2-2, with TRBD2 matching 10 bases. Per the germline V gene, CDR1 is DFQATT and CDR2 is SNEGSKA (reference sequence). The CDR3 consists of 18 residues. J gave up 6 bases and V 6 bases, and 19 bases lay outside the gene matches. This CDR3 reads CSAEPLVQRGGVAGELFF. The CDR3 DNA sequence: TGCAGTGCGGAACCCTTGGTTCAGCGGGGGGGCGTTGCCGGGGAGCTGTTTTTT.

The rearrangement uses TRBV19 and TRBJ2-7; D possibly corresponds to TRBD2 (5 bases). Germline-derived CDR1 and CDR2 are LNHDA and SQIVND (reference sequence). The V gene lost 9 bases and the J gene lost 2 bases, with 20 bases spanning the gap. The CDR3 runs 15 residues. The DNA of the CDR3 is TGTGCCAGCAGCTCCCACCAGCGGTTACCCTACGAGCAGTACTTC. It encodes CASSSHQRLPYEQYF. Looking up the rest from reference TRBV19 and TRBJ2-7 gives the full variable domain: DGGITQSPKYLFRKEGQNVTLSCEQNLNHDAMYWYRQDPGQGLRLIYYSQIVNDFQKGDIAEGYSVSREKKESFPLTVTSAQKNPTAFYLCASSSHQRLPYEQYFGPGTRLTVT.

Concerning this clonotype: One end of the junction is discordant with germline, which a read error may explain. This chain uses TRBV25-1 with TRBJ1-1; D not resolved. Germline V CDR1 and CDR2: MGHDK, SYGVNS. The CDR3 runs to 15 residues. The CDR3 DNA sequence: TGTGCCAGCAGTGAATACGGCGGGTTTAACACTGGAGCTTTCTTT. It codes for CASSEYGGFNTGAFF. Variable domain in full (rest from reference TRBV25-1 and TRBJ1-1): EADIYQTPRYLVIGTGKKITLECSQTMGHDKMYWYQQDPGMELHLIHYSYGVNSTEKGDLSSESTVSRIRTEHFPLTLESARPSHTSQYLCASSEYGGFNTGAFFGQGTRLTVV.

The V call is TRBV29-1, the J call TRBJ2-1, with TRBD1 matching over 8 bases. The CDR3 is 15 amino acids. Germline V gene lookup returns CDR1 SQVTM and CDR2 ANQGSEA. V was clipped by 1 base and J by 0 bases; unmatched bases: 2. In nucleotides, the CDR3 is TGCAGCGTTGAAGGGACAGGGATCTCCTACAATGAGCAGTTCTTC. Amino acids: CSVEGTGISYNEQFF.

This clonotype was seen only a few times. This chain uses TRBV7-8 with TRBJ1-3, with D unresolved. Germline values: CDR1 SGHVS, CDR2 FQNEAQ. The CDR3 is 12 amino acids. The germline V and J ends were trimmed by 6 bases and 9 bases, with 12 bases remaining between them. In DNA form, the CDR3 reads TGTGCCAGCAGTTTAACCGGGAGCACCATATATTTT. It codes for CASSLTGSTIYF.

This clonotype was found many times. This chain joins TRBV19 and TRBJ2-3; weak D call: TRBD2 (5 bases). Germline V CDR1 and CDR2: LNHDA, SQIVND (reference sequence). This CDR3 has 15 amino acids. V lost 3 bases to trimming and J lost 6 bases, with 16 bases between them. CDR3 nucleotide sequence: TGTGCCAGTAGTATGGTCGGGAATCCGGGGGATACGCAGTATTTT. This gives the protein CASSMVGNPGDTQYF.